The clone carrying this T cell receptor beta chain was counted between two and nine times. The data were obtained in a study of molecular identifiers for immune sequencing clone quantification. The V and J ends lost 5 bases and 2 bases, in that order; junction bases with no gene match: 5. Germline loops: CDR1 MNHEY, CDR2 SMNVEV (reference sequence). The CDR3 runs 14 residues. One entry per CDR3 protein results from TCRdb running MiXCR on the PCR reads. The sample shows about half a million distinct CDR3 sequences, less than 30% of them seen only once. The TCR comes from a human donor in good health. Some libraries in this study had Jurkat cell RNA spiked in. Material: naive CD8+ T cells from blood, with Jurkat cell RNA spiked in. Subset reported: FACS-sorted CD8+CD4-CCR7+CD45RA+ naive T cells. V gene TRBV27 combines with J gene TRBJ2-7, with 8 bases identical to TRBD2. CDR3 coding DNA: TGTGCCAGCAGTATTAGCGGGGTGCCCTACGAGCAGTACTTC. Encoded protein: CASSISGVPYEQYF.